These 23 T cell receptor beta chains share one sample of origin, sequenced in a study of metastatic and nonmetastatic thyroid tumors. TCRdb re-called the PCR reads with MiXCR. The sample yields tens of thousands of clones, roughly 3.7% seen once. Nobody among the patients had been given any treatment before thyroid surgery. Sequenced: blood. The receptor set was obtained from a female donor with papillary thyroid cancer or a benign thyroid nodule (not recorded which). Some clones in this sample may be carry-over from other donors' samples.

In this sample, this clone turned up a few times. The V gene is TRBV6-2 or TRBV6-3, the J gene TRBJ1-6; no reliable D call. This CDR3 region has 16 residues. V lost 6 bases to trimming and J lost 14 bases, with 26 bases between them. The germline gives CDR1 MNHEY, CDR2 SVGEGT. CDR3 amino acids: CASRNKARPQQGALHF. As DNA, the CDR3 is TGTGCCAGCAGAAACAAAGCGCGACCCCAACAAGGCGCCCTCCACTTT.

This clone was counted at least ten times. V gene TRBV20-1 combines with J gene TRBJ2-7; 7 nucleotides agree with TRBD2. From germline, CDR1 is DFQATT and CDR2 SNEGSKA (reference sequence). V was pared by 0 bases and J by 7 bases, with 9 bases of the junction left unmatched. This CDR3 is 14 amino acids long. The CDR3 region is CSARDLAGAKEQYF. As DNA, the CDR3 is TGCAGTGCTAGAGATCTGGCGGGAGCGAAAGAGCAGTACTTC.

This clone was detected many times. V gene TRBV20-1 combines with J gene TRBJ2-5; 7 nucleotides match TRBD1. There are 13 residues in the CDR3. Looked up from germline, CDR1 is DFQATT and CDR2 is SNEGSKA (reference sequence). V lost 5 bases to trimming and J lost 0 bases; unmatched junction nucleotides: 3. CDR3 DNA: TGCAGTGCTCAAGGGACAGACCAAGAGACCCAGTACTTC. This translates into CSAQGTDQETQYF.

This sequence joins TRBV6-1 and TRBJ1-2, with 8 positions matching TRBD1. Germline V gives CDR1 MNHNS, CDR2 SASEGT. V shed 5 bases and J 0 bases; nucleotides not matched to a gene: 14. The CDR3 is 18 residues long. For the CDR3, the DNA is TGTGCCAGCAGTCCGCTCCGGTTGGACAGGGAAGCTAACTATGGCTACACCTTC. The encoded protein is CASSPLRLDREANYGYTF.

The chain couples TRBV7-3 to TRBJ2-1; 11 bases fit TRBD2. Germline CDR1 SGHTA, CDR2 FQGTGA. J was trimmed by 8 bases and V by 5 bases; bases with no gene match: 8. The CDR3 length is 15 residues. The CDR3: CASSLTSGAWDEQFF. CDR3 nucleotide sequence: TGTGCCAGCAGCCTGACTAGCGGGGCCTGGGATGAGCAGTTCTTC.

V and J are TRBV6-1 and TRBJ2-2; possibly TRBD2 for D (5 bases). There are 14 residues in the CDR3. Germline lookup yields CDR1 MNHNS and CDR2 SASEGT. Trimming cost V 10 bases and J 7 bases, with 19 bases left between them. Here the CDR3 reads CAIQGRAEGGELFF. The CDR3 nucleotides are TGTGCCATCCAAGGACGGGCCGAGGGCGGGGAGCTGTTTTTT.

This clone was seen only a few times. The rearrangement joins TRBV12-3 or TRBV12-4 to TRBJ2-1; a weak D match, TRBD2 (6 bases). Trimming shortened V by 5 bases and J by 6 bases, and 14 bases separated the two germline ends. The CDR3 is 14 amino acids. The CDR3 sequence: CASSRAGGVNEQFF. Here the CDR3 DNA reads TGTGCCAGCAGTAGGGCCGGAGGGGTCAATGAGCAGTTCTTC.

The gene calls are TRBV6-5 and TRBJ2-7; D might be TRBD1 (6 bases). There are 13 residues in the CDR3. V lost 3 bases, J lost 4 bases, and 10 bases lay in between. Germline V CDR1 and CDR2: MNHEY, SVGAGI. Here the CDR3 reads CASSYRGGYEQYF. The DNA of the CDR3 is TGTGCCAGCAGTTATCGAGGGGGTTACGAGCAGTACTTC.

This clone was recorded at least ten times. This rearrangement joins TRBV3-1 to TRBJ1-2, with D uncertain. The CDR3 sequence is 13 residues long. The V end was cut by 5 bases, the J end by 7 bases, with 14 bases between. Germline CDR1 reads LGHDT; CDR2 reads YNNKEL (reference sequence). The CDR3 here is CASSSSRGPGYTF. The CDR3 nucleotides are TGTGCCAGCAGCTCCTCTCGCGGTCCTGGCTACACCTTC.

Ten or more counts support this clone. This chain connects TRBV28 to TRBJ2-3; 9 bases are a match to TRBD2. The germline gives CDR1 MDHEN, CDR2 SYDVKM. The V gene end was trimmed by 6 bases and the J gene end by 1 base; junction bases not matched to a gene: 11. There are 17 residues in the CDR3. The CDR3 loop is CASSRLWVAGGTDTQYF. CDR3 coding DNA: TGTGCCAGCAGCCGCCTGTGGGTAGCGGGAGGCACAGATACGCAGTATTTT.

In its sample, this clone was seen a few times. The V and J genes are TRBV6-1 and TRBJ2-1; D is uncertain. The CDR3 loop spans 15 amino acids. Germline assignment: CDR1 MNHNS and CDR2 SASEGT. V was clipped by 6 bases and J by 5 bases, with 17 bases between them. The CDR3 region is CASRPDLPDDNEQFF. The CDR3 region has the DNA TGTGCCAGCAGGCCAGACCTCCCGGACGACAATGAGCAGTTCTTC.

This clone was recorded a few times. The chain uses TRBV4-2 and TRBJ2-7, with 10 bases lining up with TRBD2. V lost 2 bases and J lost 2; bases outside the gene matches: 6. The CDR3 has 16 amino acids. Germline V gene lookup returns CDR1 LGHNA and CDR2 YNFKEQ. DNA for the CDR3: TGTGCCAGCAGCCAAAACCCTAGCGGGAGTCCCTACGAGCAGTACTTC. It is translated as CASSQNPSGSPYEQYF.

The chain links TRBV28 to TRBJ2-1, with TRBD2 matching over 12 bases. The V gene end was trimmed by 1 base and the J gene end by 7 bases; junction bases not matched to a gene: 2. Germline CDR1 reads MDHEN; CDR2 reads SYDVKM. The CDR3 contains 15 residues. In nucleotides, the CDR3 is TGTGCCAGCAGTTTATCTACTAGCGGGAGGAATGAGCAGTTCTTC. It translates to CASSLSTSGRNEQFF. The full variable domain, completed using reference TRBV28 and TRBJ2-1, is DVKVTQSSRYLVKRTGEKVFLECVQDMDHENMFWYRQDPGLGLRLIYFSYDVKMKEKGDIPEGYSVSREKKERFSLILESASTNQTSMYLCASSLSTSGRNEQFFGPGTRLTVL.

This clone was recorded many times. This chain joins TRBV30 and TRBJ2-1; TRBD2 aligns across 15 bases. This CDR3 comprises 17 residues. The germline CDR1 and CDR2 sequences are GTSNPN and SVGIG (reference sequence). Germline trimming cut 7 bases from V and 2 bases from J; bases unmatched to any gene: 9. The CDR3 sequence is CASTGLAGGKAYNEQFF. The DNA for the CDR3 is TGTGCCTCTACGGGACTAGCGGGAGGTAAAGCCTACAATGAGCAGTTCTTC. The whole variable domain, filled in from reference TRBV30 and TRBJ2-1, reads SQTIHQWPATLVQPVGSPLSLECTVEGTSNPNLYWYRQAAGRGLQLLFYSVGIGQISSEVPQNLSASRPQDRQFILSSKKLLLSDSGFYLCASTGLAGGKAYNEQFFGPGTRLTVL.

The table lists this clone with many counts. The CDR3 sequence: CASSHIRGGEETQYF. Here the CDR3 DNA reads TGTGCCAGCAGCCATATTCGGGGAGGGGAAGAGACCCAGTACTTC. This rearrangement joins TRBV4-2 to TRBJ2-5, with TRBD2 matching 7 bases. The CDR3 spans 15 residues. Germline V gene lookup returns CDR1 LGHNA and CDR2 YNFKEQ. The V and J ends lost 3 bases and 3 bases, in that order; junction bases with no gene match: 7.

For this clone: One junction end disagrees with the germline gene, perhaps due to a read error. The rearrangement joins TRBV27 to TRBJ1-1; 7 bases line up with TRBD1. From germline, CDR1 is MNHEY and CDR2 SMNVEV (reference sequence). The CDR3 totals 14 residues. CDR3 sequence: CARSLLQGGTEAFF. The CDR3 DNA sequence: TGTGCCAGGAGTTTGTTGCAGGGGGGCACTGAAGCTTTCTTT.

This clone ranks as medium-sized (0.01 to 0.1%). The V call is TRBV6-1, the J call TRBJ2-7; 7 nucleotides line up with TRBD2. V shed 4 bases, J shed 2 bases, and the junction held 2 bases outside the gene matches. The CDR3 totals 13 residues. In germline, CDR1 is MNHNS, CDR2 SASEGT. Here the CDR3 DNA reads TGTGCCAGCAGTGCAAGCGGGGCCTACGAGCAGTACTTC. Translating it yields CASSASGAYEQYF.

This clone was counted between two and nine times. The chain recombines TRBV12-3 or TRBV12-4 with TRBJ2-7, with TRBD1 identical over 12 bases. This CDR3 is 15 amino acids long. Trimming removed 5 bases from V and 4 bases from J; junction bases left unmatched: 6. The CDR3 loop is CASSPGTGGWYEQYF. CDR3 coding DNA: TGTGCCAGCAGTCCCGGGACAGGGGGCTGGTACGAGCAGTACTTC.

Within the sample, this clone is medium-sized (0.01 to 0.1%). The chain's CDR3 is CASSYNSGNTIYF. CDR3 nucleotide sequence: TGTGCCAGCAGTTACAACTCTGGAAACACCATATATTTT. This chain links TRBV28 with TRBJ1-3; no reliable D call. From germline, CDR1 is MDHEN and CDR2 SYDVKM. With 4 bases removed from V and 0 bases from J, the gap between germline ends came to 4 bases. The CDR3 loop spans 13 amino acids.

The chain uses TRBV6-1 and TRBJ2-1, with D tentatively TRBD1 or TRBD2 (5 bases each). V was cut by 4 bases and J by 0 bases, with 16 bases left in between. Per germline, CDR1 MNHNS and CDR2 SASEGT. The CDR3 has 17 amino acids. The CDR3 region is CASSVGVNSLSYNEQFF. Here the CDR3 DNA reads TGTGCCAGCAGTGTGGGGGTTAACTCCCTCTCCTACAATGAGCAGTTCTTC.

The table lists this clone with many counts. The V gene is TRBV5-1, the J gene TRBJ1-1; D not resolved. CDR1 SGHRS and CDR2 YFSETQ come from the germline V gene. This CDR3 region has 13 residues. V dropped 4 bases and J dropped 1 base, with 8 bases sitting between them. CDR3 sequence (DNA): TGCGCCAGCAGCCTGGGTTGGAACACTGAAGCTTTCTTT. Translation gives CASSLGWNTEAFF.

Only a few counts were recorded for this clone. V is TRBV6-4 and J is TRBJ2-2, with TRBD1 identical over 9 bases. CDR3 length: 14 residues. Unmatched junction bases numbered 7, after V lost 8 bases and J lost 6 bases. Germline values: CDR1 MRHNA, CDR2 SNTAGT. CDR3 DNA: TGTGCCAGCTCCCGGGACAGGGAGGCCGGGGAGCTGTTTTTT. It specifies CASSRDREAGELFF.

This clone is deemed medium-sized. The genes are TRBV12-3 or TRBV12-4 and TRBJ2-7; 7 nucleotides align to TRBD1. With 0 bases clipped from V and 11 bases from J, the junction kept 4 bases outside the gene matches. The CDR3 sequence is 12 residues long. The CDR3 loop reads CASSLAPGTEYF. The CDR3 region has the DNA TGTGCCAGCAGTTTAGCCCCCGGGACAGAGTACTTC.